A selection of T cell receptor beta chains follows, all from one sample in a study of T cells in Graves' hyperthyroidism and ophthalmopathy. TCRdb reprocessed the multiplex PCR reads with MiXCR, giving one entry per CDR3 protein. The sample gives approximately 480,000 distinct CDR3 sequences, roughly 20% of which show up once; about 25% is in the top ten. The material sequenced was blood. These receptors all stem from a man aged 18 to 30 with Graves' hyperthyroidism. The CDR3 runs from the conserved cysteine through the conserved F or W. Fields, in order: clone size, J gene, D gene, V gene, CDR3 DNA, CDR3 protein. A D gene is named only where the DNA matches it firmly. Size is omitted from some rows. Given values are once, few, many or a class for expanded clones.

NA | TRBJ1-1 | NA | TRBV7-6 | TGTGCCAGCAGCTTAGTAGGGCGTTCGAACACTGAAGCTTTCTTT | CASSLVGRSNTEAFF
few | TRBJ1-6 | TRBD1 | TRBV29-1 | TGCAGCGTCCGACAGGGGAATAATTCACCCCTCCACTTT | CSVRQGNNSPLHF
many | TRBJ1-1 | NA | TRBV28 | TGTGCCAGCAGTTTAGGGCGGTTCACTGAAGCTTTCTTT | CASSLGRFTEAFF
many | TRBJ1-1 | NA | TRBV12-3/TRBV12-4 | TGTGCCAGCAGTTTCGGGGGGTGGGGCACTGAAGCTTTCTTT | CASSFGGWGTEAFF
NA | TRBJ2-5 | TRBD2 | TRBV4-1 | TGCGCCAGCAGCCAAGATCGGGAGGGCCTGCTGGAGACCCAGTACTTC | CASSQDREGLLETQYF
few | TRBJ2-5 | TRBD1 | TRBV20-1 | TGCAGTGCTCCCCAAGTGGACAGGGGAGGAGAGACCCAGTACTTC | CSAPQVDRGGETQYF
few | TRBJ2-7 | NA | TRBV20-1 | TGCAGTGTGTCCAGCGGTAGGGAGCAGTACTTC | CSVSSGREQYF
few | TRBJ1-2 | NA | TRBV12-3/TRBV12-4 | TGTGCCAGCAGTTTAATCAGGAACCTGACCCCCTATGGCTACACCTTC | CASSLIRNLTPYGYTF
NA | TRBJ2-7 | NA | TRBV28 | TGTGCCAGCAATCCCGCTGGGGGGGGGGCCCTCGGTGAGCAGTACTTC | CASNPAGGGALGEQYF
few | TRBJ2-5 | TRBD1 | TRBV5-1 | TGCGCCAGCAGCTTGTACGGGACAGCCCAAGAGACCCAGTACTTC | CASSLYGTAQETQYF
many | TRBJ1-3 | TRBD1 | TRBV7-2 | TGTGCCAGCAGTTATGGACAGGTCTCTGGAAACACCATATATTTT | CASSYGQVSGNTIYF
many | TRBJ1-1 | NA | TRBV20-1 | TGCAGTGCCGCCGCTATGAACACTGAAGCTTTCTTT | CSAAAMNTEAFF
NA | TRBJ2-7 | NA | TRBV18 | TGTGCCAGCTCCCCAATAGGAGAATCCTACGAGCAGTACTTC | CASSPIGESYEQYF
once | TRBJ2-2 | TRBD1 | TRBV6-1 | TGTGCCAGCGTCCGACAGGGGATGAACACCGGGGAGCTGTTTTTT | CASVRQGMNTGELFF
many | TRBJ1-2 | TRBD1 | TRBV11-2 | TGTGCCAGCAGTATGCAGGGGGCGGGCTACACCTTC | CASSMQGAGYTF
many | TRBJ2-4 | NA | TRBV6-5 | TGTGCCAGCAGTTGGCCCCACCTGGTAGGGGCCAAAAACATTCAGTACTTC | CASSWPHLVGAKNIQYF
NA | TRBJ2-7 | NA | TRBV12-3/TRBV12-4 | TGTGCCAGCAGTTTGGCGGACGCGCTCTACGAGCAGTACTTC | CASSLADALYEQYF
NA | TRBJ1-3 | NA | TRBV12-3/TRBV12-4 | TGTGCCACCCAGGGCGAGGGCTCTGGAAACACCATATATTTT | CATQGEGSGNTIYF
NA | TRBJ1-1 | NA | TRBV11-2 | TGTGCCAGCAGCTTACGGGGCAGGGCGAGGAACACTGAAGCTTTCTTT | CASSLRGRARNTEAFF
NA | TRBJ2-7 | NA | TRBV28 | TGTGCCAGCAGCTGGGCCCGATACGAGCAGTACTTC | CASSWARYEQYF
few | TRBJ1-1 | TRBD1 | TRBV20-1 | TGCAGTGCTAGACGGACAGGGATGGACACTGAAGCTTTCTTT | CSARRTGMDTEAFF
many | TRBJ1-5 | NA | TRBV15 | TGTGCCACCAGCATCGAGGGACGTTCTAATCAGCCCCAGCATTTT | CATSIEGRSNQPQHF
NA | TRBJ2-5 | NA | TRBV28 | TGTGCCAGCAGTTTATATCAGCTGGAGACCCAGTACTTC | CASSLYQLETQYF
many | TRBJ1-5 | NA | TRBV30 | TGTACCTGGAGTGTTGAGGGGAATCAGCCCCAGCATTTT | CTWSVEGNQPQHF
many | TRBJ1-1 | TRBD1 | TRBV12-3/TRBV12-4 | TGTGCCAGCAGTTTAGCGGACAGGGTGATAGCCACTGAAGCTTTCTTT | CASSLADRVIATEAFF
many | TRBJ1-5 | NA | TRBV20-1 | TGCAGTGCTAGAGATTGGAATAGCAATCAGCCCCAGCATTTT | CSARDWNSNQPQHF
many | TRBJ2-7 | NA | TRBV20-1 | TGCAGTGCGTCCGGGACATCGTTTTACGAGCAGTACTTC | CSASGTSFYEQYF
many | TRBJ1-1 | NA | TRBV7-2 | TGTGCCAGCAGCTTAGTGGACAACACTGAAGCTTTCTTT | CASSLVDNTEAFF
many | TRBJ2-2 | NA | TRBV24-1 | TGTGCCACCAGTGATTGGAGGGTATCCGGGGAGCTGTTTTTT | CATSDWRVSGELFF